This T cell receptor beta chain derives from a study of cytomegalovirus exposure and HLA in healthy donors. Whole-study results and caveats: With high specificity and sensitivity, the classifier reportedly diagnosed cytomegalovirus status. A later analysis, which compared TCR beta chains of equal frequency, found the HLA-associated ones more clonally expanded. In a later analysis, CMV-associated beta chains were mostly HLA-associated, it appeared. Some V segments, including TRBV6-2 and TRBV6-3, were excluded as indistinguishable.

The PCR was carried out with 60 Vbeta primers and 13 Jbeta primers. Here immunoSEQ multiplex PCR was the method, and the copy in TCRdb shows in-frame clones only, minus some. This table has roughly 100,000 clones, roughly a tenth appearing once. V dropped 5 bases and J dropped 2; count of bases not matched to a gene: 13. The CDR3 runs to 17 residues. The germline V gene encodes CDR1 MNHEY and CDR2 SMNVEV (reference sequence). With respect to this clone: Antigen: not known.

Sequenced: PBMCs. This TCR came from a man aged 35 to 55 in good health and CMV-seropositive. This sequence joins TRBV27 and TRBJ2-3, with TRBD2 matching 7 bases. In DNA form, the CDR3 reads TGTGCCAGCAGTCTGATAACACGGGACTACCTCACAGATACGCAGTATTTT. Amino acid sequence: CASSLITRDYLTDTQYF.